The 10 T cell receptor beta chains presented below share a single source sample, sequenced in a study of cytomegalovirus exposure and HLA in healthy donors. Amplification used 60 Vbeta primers and 13 Jbeta primers. TCRdb keeps only in-frame clones here, not all; method: immunoSEQ multiplex PCR. This repertoire includes some 31,000 clones. Sequencing was done on a sample of PBMCs. These receptor sequences come from a woman between 35 and 50 years old in good health and CMV-seropositive.

The chain uses TRBV12-5 and TRBJ1-4; D uncertain. The CDR3 spans 13 residues. Germline CDR1 reads LGHNT; CDR2 reads FRNRAP. The V and J ends lost 1 base and 12 bases respectively, with 12 bases between them. CDR3 DNA sequence: TGTGCTAGTGGTTTGGGAAATCCGATAGAACTGTTTTTT. It yields the protein CASGLGNPIELFF.

The V and J genes are TRBV14 and TRBJ2-7, with 9 bases matching TRBD2. The CDR3 has 15 residues. The V gene end was trimmed by 1 base and the J gene end by 6 bases; junction bases not matched to a gene: 7. The germline V gene encodes CDR1 SGHDN and CDR2 FVKESK. The CDR3 is CASSQGRGLAAEQYF. As DNA, the CDR3 is TGTGCCAGCAGCCAAGGACGGGGACTAGCCGCCGAGCAGTACTTC.

The rearrangement joins TRBV28 to TRBJ2-7; 9 bases map to TRBD1. The CDR3 loop spans 17 amino acids. V gave up 5 bases and J gave up 0 bases; unmatched junction bases: 11. Germline loops: CDR1 MDHEN, CDR2 SYDVKM. Written as DNA, the CDR3 is TGTGCCAGCAGTCACAGAACAGGGGGCCTATTCTCCTACGAGCAGTACTTC. Protein: CASSHRTGGLFSYEQYF.

This chain joins TRBV27 and TRBJ1-2; 7 bases map to TRBD1. Germline V CDR1 and CDR2: MNHEY, SMNVEV (reference sequence). V dropped 2 bases and J dropped 4; count of bases not matched to a gene: 4. The length of the CDR3 is 14 residues. The CDR3 DNA follows: TGTGCCAGCAGTTTAACGGGACAGACCTATGGCTACACCTTC. Its protein is CASSLTGQTYGYTF.

The rearrangement links TRBV4-1 to TRBJ1-4; a possible D gene is TRBD1 (6 bases). This CDR3 has 14 amino acids. Germline CDR1 is MGHRA and CDR2 is YSYEKL. With 1 base removed from V and 7 bases from J, the gap between germline ends came to 10 bases. CDR3 region: CASSQGLGGEKLFF. The CDR3 bases are TGCGCCAGCAGCCAAGGTTTAGGGGGTGAAAAACTGTTTTTT.

The chain is built from TRBV5-1 and TRBJ2-3; the D gene is possibly TRBD2 (6 bases). V lost 7 bases and J lost 3, with 21 bases in between. CDR3 length equals 16 residues. Germline CDR1 and CDR2: SGHRS and YFSETQ. The CDR3 DNA sequence: TGCGCCAGCTCCCCCCCTGGGCGGGAACCGACAGATACGCAGTATTTT. Translation: CASSPPGREPTDTQYF. The full variable domain, in which reference TRBV5-1 and TRBJ2-3 provide the parts outside the CDR3, is KAGVTQTPRYLIKTRGQQVTLSCSPISGHRSVSWYQQTPGQGLQFLFEYFSETQRNKGNFPGRFSGRQFSNSRSEMNVSTLELGDSALYLCASSPPGREPTDTQYFGPGTRLTVL.

As for this clone: The sample holds other DNA sequences that translate to the same CDR3. The V call is TRBV9, the J call TRBJ2-7, with 8 nucleotides matching TRBD2. Germline loops: CDR1 SGDLS, CDR2 YYNGEE. Germline trimming cut 0 bases from V and 3 bases from J; bases unmatched to any gene: 2. The CDR3 length is 14 residues. CDR3 nucleotide sequence: TGTGCCAGCAGCGTAGCGAGCGGGAGCTACGAGCAGTACTTC. Protein product: CASSVASGSYEQYF.

V and J are TRBV6-5 and TRBJ1-3; no clear D. V was shortened by 6 bases and J by 4 bases, with 4 bases between the two germline ends. The CDR3 totals 11 residues. Germline V lookup: CDR1 MNHEY, CDR2 SVGAGI. In DNA form, the CDR3 reads TGTGCCAGCAGCCAAGGAAACACCATATATTTT. Translated: CASSQGNTIYF.

This chain connects TRBV28 to TRBJ2-1; 9 nucleotides align to TRBD2. CDR1 is MDHEN, CDR2 SYDVKM, per germline. V lost 5 bases, J lost 7 bases, and 12 bases stayed unmatched. The CDR3 loop spans 16 amino acids. CDR3 loop: CASSPRGSGRRNEQFF. CDR3 DNA: TGTGCCAGCAGTCCCCGCGGGAGCGGGAGGCGAAATGAGCAGTTCTTC.

This chain connects TRBV11-2 to TRBJ1-4; weak D call: TRBD1 (5 bases). CDR3 length equals 15 residues. Germline lookup yields CDR1 SGHAT and CDR2 FQNNGV. V dropped 1 base and J dropped 11 bases, with 17 bases sitting between them. The CDR3 DNA reads TGTGCCAGCAGCTTAGTAACTACAGGTGGGGGGAAACTGTTTTTT. It translates to CASSLVTTGGGKLFF.